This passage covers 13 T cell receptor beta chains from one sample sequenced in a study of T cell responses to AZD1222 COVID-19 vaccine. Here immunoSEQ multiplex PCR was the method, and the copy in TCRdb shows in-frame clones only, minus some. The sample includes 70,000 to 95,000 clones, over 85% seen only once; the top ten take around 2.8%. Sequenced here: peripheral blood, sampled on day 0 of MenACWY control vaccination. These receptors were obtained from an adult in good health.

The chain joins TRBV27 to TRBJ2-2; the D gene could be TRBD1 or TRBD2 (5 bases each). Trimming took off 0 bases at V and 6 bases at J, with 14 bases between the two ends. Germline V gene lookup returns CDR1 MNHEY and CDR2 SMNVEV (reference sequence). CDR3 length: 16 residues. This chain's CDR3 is CASSLSGYWDPGELFF. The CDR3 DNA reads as TGTGCCAGCAGTTTATCGGGTTACTGGGACCCCGGGGAGCTGTTTTTT.

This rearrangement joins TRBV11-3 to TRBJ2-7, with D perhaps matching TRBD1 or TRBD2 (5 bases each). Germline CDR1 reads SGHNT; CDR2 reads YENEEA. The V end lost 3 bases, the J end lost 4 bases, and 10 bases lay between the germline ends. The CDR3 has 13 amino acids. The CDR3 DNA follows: TGTGCCAGCAGCTTGAGGGGAGAATACGAGCAGTACTTC. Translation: CASSLRGEYEQYF.

The CDR3 DNA reads TGTGCCAGCAGCTTAGCAGTCGGTAGCGGCTACGAGCAGTACTTC. Translated, it gives CASSLAVGSGYEQYF. The chain employs TRBV7-9 and TRBJ2-7; tentatively, D is TRBD2 (6 bases). The germline gives CDR1 SEHNR, CDR2 FQNEAQ (reference sequence). The CDR3 is 15 amino acids. Trimming removed 0 bases from V and 3 bases from J, with 12 bases in between.

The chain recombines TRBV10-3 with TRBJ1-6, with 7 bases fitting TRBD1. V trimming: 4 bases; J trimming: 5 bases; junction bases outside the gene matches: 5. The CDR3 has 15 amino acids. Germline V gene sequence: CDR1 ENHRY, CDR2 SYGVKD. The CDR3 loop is CAISVGTADNSPLHF. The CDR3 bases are TGTGCCATCAGTGTCGGGACAGCCGATAATTCACCCCTCCACTTT.

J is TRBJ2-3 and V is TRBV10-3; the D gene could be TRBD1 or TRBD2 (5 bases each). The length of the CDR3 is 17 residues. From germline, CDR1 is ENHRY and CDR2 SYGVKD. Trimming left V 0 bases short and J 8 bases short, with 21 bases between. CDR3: CAISESFGTGISVTQYF. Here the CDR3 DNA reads TGTGCCATCAGTGAGTCGTTCGGGACCGGTATTTCGGTTACGCAGTATTTT.

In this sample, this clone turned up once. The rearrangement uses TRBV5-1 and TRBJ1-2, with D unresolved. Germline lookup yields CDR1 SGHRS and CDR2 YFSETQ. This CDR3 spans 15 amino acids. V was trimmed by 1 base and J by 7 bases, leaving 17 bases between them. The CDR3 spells CASSLYERARGGYTF. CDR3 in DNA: TGCGCCAGCAGCTTGTATGAGAGGGCGCGAGGTGGCTACACCTTC.

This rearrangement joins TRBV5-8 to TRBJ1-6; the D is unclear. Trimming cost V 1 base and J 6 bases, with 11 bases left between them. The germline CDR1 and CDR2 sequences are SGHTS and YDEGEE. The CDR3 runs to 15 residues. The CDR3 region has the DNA TGTGCCAGCAGCTTGCGGACGGAGAGTAATTCACCCCTCCACTTT. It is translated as CASSLRTESNSPLHF.

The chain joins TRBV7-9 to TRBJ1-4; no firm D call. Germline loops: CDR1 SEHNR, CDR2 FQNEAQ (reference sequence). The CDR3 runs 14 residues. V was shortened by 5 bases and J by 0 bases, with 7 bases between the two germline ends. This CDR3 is CASSLASTNEKLFF. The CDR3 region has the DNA TGTGCCAGCAGCCTGGCCTCAACTAATGAAAAACTGTTTTTT.

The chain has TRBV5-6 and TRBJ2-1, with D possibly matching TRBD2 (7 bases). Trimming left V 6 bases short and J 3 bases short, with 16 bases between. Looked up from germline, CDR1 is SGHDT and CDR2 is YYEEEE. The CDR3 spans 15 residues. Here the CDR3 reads CASTPGGGDYNEQFF. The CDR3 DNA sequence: TGTGCCAGCACCCCCGGAGGGGGGGACTACAATGAGCAGTTCTTC.

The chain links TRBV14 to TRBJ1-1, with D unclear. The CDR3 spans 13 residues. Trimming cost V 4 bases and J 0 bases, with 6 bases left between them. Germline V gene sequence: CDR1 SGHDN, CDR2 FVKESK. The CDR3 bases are TGTGCCAGCAGCCCTCACATGAACACTGAAGCTTTCTTT. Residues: CASSPHMNTEAFF.

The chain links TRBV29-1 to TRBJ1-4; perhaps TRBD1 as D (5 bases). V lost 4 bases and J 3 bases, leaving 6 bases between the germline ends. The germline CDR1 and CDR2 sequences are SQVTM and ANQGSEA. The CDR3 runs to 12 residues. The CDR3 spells CSVGRANEKLFF. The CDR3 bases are TGCAGCGTTGGCAGGGCTAATGAAAAACTGTTTTTT.

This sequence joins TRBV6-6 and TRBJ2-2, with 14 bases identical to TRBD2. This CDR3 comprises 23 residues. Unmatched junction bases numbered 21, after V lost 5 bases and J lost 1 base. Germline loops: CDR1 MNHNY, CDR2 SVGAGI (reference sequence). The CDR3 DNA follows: TGTGCCAGCAGTCAATGGTGGTCGGACGGGACTAGCGGGGGCAGGGGGAACACCGGGGAGCTGTTTTTT. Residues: CASSQWWSDGTSGGRGNTGELFF.

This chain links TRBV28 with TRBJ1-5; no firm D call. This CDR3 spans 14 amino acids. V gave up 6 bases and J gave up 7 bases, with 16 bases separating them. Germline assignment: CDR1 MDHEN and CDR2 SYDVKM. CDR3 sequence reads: CASSLTAGIQPQHF. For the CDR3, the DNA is TGTGCCAGCAGCCTAACCGCGGGTATACAGCCCCAGCATTTT.